These T cell receptor beta chains were read from a single sample in a study of vaccination and CD4 T cells after COVID-19. Their target antigens are unknown. TCRdb reanalysed the PCR reads using MiXCR and keeps one entry per CDR3 protein. This sample has 17,000 or so distinct CDR3 sequences, with about two fifths found just once. Sequences were obtained from CD4+ T cells from blood, cultured in vitro. The source is a human donor who had recovered from COVID-19. The CDR3 runs from the conserved cysteine through the conserved F or W. The order of the fields is D gene, clone size, J gene, V gene, CDR3 length, CDR3 DNA, CDR3 protein. D genes are given only for firm matches. Where a row states a size, it is once, few, many or the class of an expanded clone; other rows omit it.

TRBD1	NA	TRBJ1-1	TRBV6-1	15	TGTGCCAGCAGCGCAGGGGGGGGCTGGAACACTGAAGCTTTCTTT	CASSAGGGWNTEAFF
NA	NA	TRBJ2-7	TRBV7-6	17	TGTGCCAGCAGCCTATCCCTTGGGGAAGGGGGCTCCTACGAGCAGTACTTC	CASSLSLGEGGSYEQYF
NA	few	TRBJ2-1	TRBV7-2	16	TGTGCCAGCAGTCCGACTAGTGTCCGCTCCTACAATGAGCAGTTCTTC	CASSPTSVRSYNEQFF
NA	NA	TRBJ1-2	TRBV10-3	13	TGTGCCATCGCATCCGGAGGGAACTATGGCTACACCTTC	CAIASGGNYGYTF
NA	few	TRBJ2-3	TRBV4-1	12	TGCGCCAGCAGCCACCCGTTGGATACGCAGTATTTT	CASSHPLDTQYF
NA	few	TRBJ1-2	TRBV2	12	TGTGCCAGCAGTCCTATTGTCTATGGCTACACCTTC	CASSPIVYGYTF
TRBD2	few	TRBJ2-1	TRBV19	15	TGTGCCAGTAGTGTGGGGACTAGCGGTTACAATGAGCAGTTCTTC	CASSVGTSGYNEQFF
TRBD1	NA	TRBJ1-2	TRBV24-1	13	TGTGCCACCAGTGAAGACAGGGACTCTGGCTACACCTTC	CATSEDRDSGYTF
NA	NA	TRBJ1-2	TRBV28	13	TGTGCCAGCAGTTTGGCGTACAATTATGGCTACACCTTC	CASSLAYNYGYTF
NA	NA	TRBJ2-7	TRBV30	14	TGTGCCTGGAGATTTAGCGGAGGCTCCTACGAGCAGTACTTC	CAWRFSGGSYEQYF
NA	NA	TRBJ1-5	TRBV5-8	13	TGTGCCAGCAGCTTGTTCGGGGGTCAGCCCCAGCATTTT	CASSLFGGQPQHF
TRBD1	few	TRBJ1-6	TRBV6-5	17	TGTGCCAGCAGTTCCGGCAAGACAGGGGATAATAATTCACCCCTCCACTTT	CASSSGKTGDNNSPLHF
TRBD2	NA	TRBJ2-1	TRBV7-2	13	TGTGCCAGCAGCTCGGGACTAGACAATGAGCAGTTCTTC	CASSSGLDNEQFF
TRBD2	few	TRBJ2-3	TRBV10-1	15	TGCGCCAGCAGTGAGGTAGCGGGAGGGCCTTATACGCAGTATTTT	CASSEVAGGPYTQYF
TRBD2	NA	TRBJ2-7	TRBV27	15	TGTGCCAGCAGTGAGACTAGCGGAGGGTCCTACGAGCAGTACTTC	CASSETSGGSYEQYF
TRBD1	once	TRBJ2-1	TRBV7-9	15	TGTGCCAGCAGCCCAGGGGGACAGGATATCAATGAGCAGTTCTTC	CASSPGGQDINEQFF
NA	large	TRBJ1-4	TRBV28	14	TGTGCCAGCAGTTTATGGGGGGCGAGTGAAAAACTGTTTTTT	CASSLWGASEKLFF
NA	NA	TRBJ2-2	TRBV6-5	17	TGTGCCAGCAGTTACGTGGGGAGATTTCGCCCATCCGGGGAGCTGTTTTTT	CASSYVGRFRPSGELFF
NA	NA	TRBJ2-7	TRBV4-1	17	TGCGCCAGCAGCCAAGTGCTCCAGGGCCGGGGAGGATACGAGCAGTACTTC	CASSQVLQGRGGYEQYF
TRBD2	few	TRBJ2-1	TRBV11-3	16	TGTGCCAGCAGCTCGATCGATGTAGCGGGAGGACGTGAGCAGTTCTTC	CASSSIDVAGGREQFF
TRBD1	few	TRBJ1-1	TRBV20-1	12	TGCAGTGCTCACAGGGGAGCCACTGAAGCTTTCTTT	CSAHRGATEAFF
NA	few	TRBJ2-3	TRBV2	14	TGTGCCAGCGGCGACTCTGCTAGCACAGATACGCAGTATTTT	CASGDSASTDTQYF
NA	once	TRBJ2-3	TRBV18	13	TGTGCCAGCTCACCGGGGGTTACAGATACGCAGTATTTT	CASSPGVTDTQYF
NA	NA	TRBJ1-5	TRBV10-3	13	TGTGCCATCAGTGAGTTGCCGGATCAGCCCCAGCATTTT	CAISELPDQPQHF
NA	few	TRBJ2-1	TRBV2	17	TGTGCCAGCAAGGAAGGGTCGAGTTGGGTATACAACAATGAGCAGTTCTTC	CASKEGSSWVYNNEQFF
TRBD1	NA	TRBJ1-1	TRBV30	16	TGTGCCTGGAGCTTTACCCGGACAGGGCCGAACACTGAAGCTTTCTTT	CAWSFTRTGPNTEAFF
NA	NA	TRBJ1-5	TRBV19	13	TGTGCCAGTACCGGGGATAGCAATCAGCCCCAGCATTTT	CASTGDSNQPQHF
TRBD1	medium-sized	TRBJ1-6	TRBV7-3	14	TGTGCCAGCAGCGTAGGACAGGGGGCCTCACCCCTCCACTTT	CASSVGQGASPLHF
NA	NA	TRBJ1-1	TRBV28	12	TGTGCCAGCAGTTACTCCAGGGAACAAGCTTTCTTT	CASSYSREQAFF